Following are 18 T cell receptor beta chains from one sample sequenced in a study of T cells in women clearing cervical HPV infection. Produced via immunoSEQ multiplex PCR; TCRdb's table is partial and in-frame only. This repertoire includes over 15,000 clones. Sequencing used blood buffy coat. The source of these receptors is a woman between 18 and 70 years old with a cervical HPV16 infection that either progressed to CIN3+ or cleared (not recorded which).

Worth noting for this clone: The CDR3 end lies 3 residues beyond the end of the read and is filled in from the germline J gene. V usage is TRBV7-3 and J usage is TRBJ2-1; 7 bases fit TRBD2. The CDR3 extends over 16 amino acids. The germline V gene has CDR1 SGHTA and CDR2 FQGTGA. The J segment lost 4 bases and the V segment lost 1 base, leaving 7 bases of the junction unmatched. CDR3 DNA (partial): TGTGCCAGCAGCTTAAATGGGGCTAGCGGTTACAATGAG. This sequence encodes CASSLNGASGYNE. The CDR3 in full is CASSLNGASGYNEQFF.

For this clone: The CDR3 extends 3 residues past the end of the read, so its final part is completed from the germline J gene. The chain carries TRBV7-9 and TRBJ1-1; D ambiguous. The CDR3 length is 13 residues. Germline V gene lookup returns CDR1 SEHNR and CDR2 FQNEAQ (reference sequence). V gave up 7 bases and J gave up 1 base, with 10 bases separating them. CDR3 region: CASNHEGNTEAFF. Partial CDR3 DNA: TGTGCCAGCAACCACGAGGGGAACACTGAA. The full variable domain, in which reference TRBV7-9 and TRBJ1-1 provide the parts outside the CDR3, is DTGVSQNPRHKITKRGQNVTFRCDPISEHNRLYWYRQTLGQGPEFLTYFQNEAQLEKSRLLSDRFSAERPKGSFSTLEIQRTEQGDSAMYLCASNHEGNTEAFFGQGTRLTVV.

The CDR3 sequence is CASSISGTGQETQYF. The DNA read from the CDR3 is TGCGCCAGCAGCATATCCGGGACAGGGCAAGAGACC. This sequence joins TRBV5-1 and TRBJ2-5; 9 bases line up with TRBD1. The read gets to within 3 residues of the CDR3 end, and the germline J gene fills in the rest. The CDR3 is made up of 15 amino acids. Germline CDR1 reads SGHRS; CDR2 reads YFSETQ. J lost 2 bases, V lost 4 bases, and 6 bases had no gene match.

CDR3 sequence reads: CSGRDNTQETQYF. Incomplete CDR3 DNA: TGCAGTGGTCGGGACAATACGCAAGAGACC. This rearrangement joins TRBV20-1 to TRBJ2-5, with a weak D call TRBD1 (6 bases). The read ends 3 residues before the CDR3 terminus; that terminus is restored from the germline J gene. Germline CDR1 and CDR2: DFQATT and SNEGSKA (reference sequence). Trimming stripped 7 bases from V and 2 bases from J, with 14 bases between. The CDR3 is made up of 13 amino acids.

Incomplete CDR3 DNA: TGTGCCAGCAGCCAAGATAGCGGGGGGCGAGAGACC. Translated, it gives CASSQDSGGRET. The full CDR3 sequence reads CASSQDSGGRETQYF. The J gene is TRBJ2-5, the V gene TRBV14; 10 nucleotides match TRBD2. The missing CDR3 end, 3 residues past where the read stops, is filled in from the germline J gene. This CDR3 is built from 15 residues. Germline CDR1 and CDR2: SGHDN and FVKESK. After removal of 0 bases from V and 4 bases from J, the junction contained 2 bases not matched to a gene.

The CDR3 here is CATKWGEDTQYF. The DNA read from the CDR3 is TGTGCCACCAAGTGGGGGGAGGATACG. V is TRBV2 and J is TRBJ2-3, with a tentative D call TRBD2 (6 bases). The CDR3 end is not reached by the read, which stops 3 residues before it; the germline J gene fills it in. The germline V gene has CDR1 SNHLY and CDR2 FYNNEI. Trimming cost V 10 bases and J 6 bases, with 14 bases left between them. The length of the CDR3 is 12 residues.

Regarding this clone: The read stops 3 residues short of the end of the CDR3; the missing end is completed from the germline J gene. The gene calls are TRBV7-8 and TRBJ2-3; 11 bases align to TRBD2. CDR1 and CDR2 (germline): SGHVS, FQNEAQ. The V and J ends lost 5 bases and 6 bases, in that order; junction bases with no gene match: 13. The CDR3 runs to 17 residues. The CDR3 bases that were read are TGTGCCAGCAGCCCGCGGACTAGCGGGTTAGCCGGGGATACG. Translated: CASSPRTSGLAGDT. The CDR3 in its entirety is CASSPRTSGLAGDTQYF.

To note about this clone: The CDR3 end falls 3 residues outside the read, so it is completed with the germline J gene. The J gene is TRBJ2-5, the V gene TRBV5-1; a weak D match, TRBD1 (6 bases). V was cut by 6 bases and J by 5 bases, with 14 bases left in between. CDR1 is SGHRS, CDR2 YFSETQ, per germline. This CDR3 has 13 amino acids. The CDR3 protein is CASNTGQGETQYF. CDR3 DNA, as far as it was read: TGCGCCAGCAACACAGGGCAGGGGGAGACC.

Regarding this clone: The read ends 3 residues shy of where the CDR3 ends; the end is completed using the germline J gene. The chain links TRBV30 to TRBJ2-7; 11 bases fit TRBD1. CDR1 and CDR2 (germline): GTSNPN, SVGIG (reference sequence). The CDR3 totals 14 residues. V shed 7 bases and J 5 bases; nucleotides not matched to a gene: 10. CDR3 sequence: CAYSGQGAFHEQYF. CDR3 DNA, as far as it was read: TGTGCCTACTCCGGACAGGGGGCTTTCCACGAG.

A word on this clone: With the read ending 3 residues before the CDR3 end, the germline J gene is used to fill in that end. This chain connects TRBV20-1 to TRBJ1-1; D remains ambiguous. CDR1 is DFQATT and CDR2 is SNEGSKA in the germline V gene (reference sequence). The CDR3 totals 13 residues. CDR3 DNA, as far as it was read: TGCAGTGCTAGAGCGAGACCCATGGGCGAA. Amino acid sequence: CSARARPMGE. The full CDR3 protein is CSARARPMGEAFF.

To note about this clone: The CDR3 extends 3 residues past the end of the read, so its final part is completed from the germline J gene. The rearrangement joins TRBV29-1 to TRBJ2-5; perhaps TRBD2 as D (5 bases). Germline assignment: CDR1 SQVTM and CDR2 ANQGSEA. The V end lost 2 bases, the J end lost 5 bases, and 15 bases lay between the germline ends. The CDR3 has 14 residues. The chain's CDR3 is CSVERTGPGETQYF. The CDR3 bases that were read are TGCAGCGTTGAAAGGACGGGTCCGGGGGAGACC.

As concerns this clone: The read is 3 residues too short to cover the CDR3 end, so that end is filled in from the germline J gene. The chain recombines TRBV6-1 with TRBJ2-2; D gene unclear. The V gene lost 0 bases and the J gene lost 2 bases, with 7 bases spanning the gap. Per germline, CDR1 MNHNS and CDR2 SASEGT. This CDR3 region has 15 residues. The CDR3 sequence: CASSEATRNTGELFF. The DNA read from the CDR3 is TGTGCCAGCAGTGAAGCGACACGAAACACCGGGGAG.

About this clone itself: Sequencing ends 3 residues short of the CDR3 end; the germline J gene provides the rest. The chain employs TRBV18 and TRBJ2-7; D ambiguous. The CDR3 loop spans 18 amino acids. Germline-derived CDR1 and CDR2 are KGHSH and LQKENI. Trimming shortened V by 5 bases and J by 6 bases, and 29 bases separated the two germline ends. The CDR3 sequence is CASSFIPPIILSGSEQYF. The part of the CDR3 DNA that was read is TGTGCCAGCTCATTCATCCCTCCAATTATTCTTTCCGGTAGCGAG.

A word on this clone: From the germline J gene comes the end of the CDR3, since the read stops 3 residues before it. This chain joins TRBV20-1 and TRBJ2-5, with 7 bases identical to TRBD2. The V gene end was trimmed by 3 bases and the J gene end by 3 bases; junction bases not matched to a gene: 4. CDR1 and CDR2 from the germline V gene are DFQATT and SNEGSKA (reference sequence). The CDR3 runs 13 residues. The CDR3 loop is CSARVGGKETQYF. The DNA read from the CDR3 is TGCAGTGCTAGGGTGGGGGGGAAAGAGACC.

The DNA read from the CDR3 is TGTGCCAGCACGACAGGGATCGTGACTGAA. Protein sequence: CASTTGIVTE. The full CDR3 protein is CASTTGIVTEAFF. The chain recombines TRBV18 with TRBJ1-1; TRBD1 matches 7 bases. The CDR3 end is not reached by the read, which stops 3 residues before it; the germline J gene fills it in. The CDR3 length is 13 residues. The junction had 8 bases not matched to a gene; V was cut back by 8 bases and J by 5 bases. Germline V gives CDR1 KGHSH, CDR2 LQKENI.

Remarks on this clone: From the germline J gene comes the end of the CDR3, since the read stops 3 residues before it. The chain uses TRBV10-3 and TRBJ2-5; D is unclear. The CDR3 runs to 15 residues. Trimming removed 5 bases from V and 4 bases from J, with 17 bases in between. Germline loops: CDR1 ENHRY, CDR2 SYGVKD. CDR3 DNA, as far as it was read: TGTGCCATCAGTCCGGGTCTAGATGTTAGAGAGACC. It codes for CAISPGLDVRET. The full CDR3 protein reads CAISPGLDVRETQYF.

Note on this clone: The read stops 3 residues short of the end of the CDR3; the missing end is completed from the germline J gene. The chain recombines TRBV10-3 with TRBJ1-5; possibly TRBD1 for D (6 bases). CDR1 is ENHRY, CDR2 SYGVKD, per germline. This CDR3 spans 14 amino acids. Trimming left V 5 bases short and J 1 base short, with 9 bases between. The sequenced part of the CDR3 DNA is TGTGCCATCAGTCCTCAGGGGAGCAATCAGCCC. Its protein is CAISPQGSNQP. In full, the CDR3 is CAISPQGSNQPQHF.

The covered CDR3 bases are TGTGCCAGCAGCTTGAGGGCGGGGGGGTCCGAGACC. This translates into CASSLRAGGSET. The CDR3 as a whole reads CASSLRAGGSETQYF. The chain recombines TRBV5-4 with TRBJ2-5; TRBD2 agrees at 9 bases. The CDR3 is cut off 3 residues early in the read; its end comes from the germline J gene. The CDR3 extends over 15 amino acids. Germline-derived CDR1 and CDR2 are SGHNT and YYREEE (reference sequence). With V trimmed by 1 base and J by 5 bases, 6 bases remained unmatched.